This is a list of T cell receptor beta chains from one sample in a study of T-cell memory formation after mild COVID-19. One entry per CDR3 protein, called by TCRdb with MiXCR from the 5' RACE reads. In the table there are 85,000 to 130,000 distinct CDR3 sequences, around 12% of which are singletons. The sample comprised PBMCs or a T cell subset sorted from them (not recorded which). The receptor source for this set is an adult woman who had mild COVID-19 (a few samples of this study predate the infection). Cell type and time point are not known. The CDR3 runs from the conserved cysteine through the conserved F or W.

j_call	v_call	cdr3_aa
TRBJ2-2	TRBV4-2	CASSRGKGMAGELFF
TRBJ2-3	TRBV27	CASSPDSGTSGFDTQYF
TRBJ2-7	TRBV27	CASSPGLTYEQYF
TRBJ2-1	TRBV19	CASSKQREFDEQFF
TRBJ1-1	TRBV27	CASSLVGNTEAFF
TRBJ2-2	TRBV23-1	CASNLPHTDCGELFF
TRBJ2-1	TRBV4-1	CASSYPTSGGAFYNEQFF
TRBJ2-7	TRBV5-6	CASSLGAGNEQYF
TRBJ1-1	TRBV9	CASSVGTGGNEAFF
TRBJ2-1	TRBV20-1	CSARGPDYNEQFF
TRBJ1-1	TRBV5-1	CASSWTDMNTEAFF
TRBJ2-3	TRBV15	CATSSGRSGGTDTQYF
TRBJ2-7	TRBV10-3	CAISELEGLGDEQYF
TRBJ2-2	TRBV10-3	CAKNRDTGELFF
TRBJ2-7	TRBV4-1	CASSQVVFSYEQYF
TRBJ1-3	TRBV12-3/TRBV12-4	CASRDVNSGNTIYF
TRBJ1-2	TRBV7-2	CASSSLGDGYTF